This is a list of T cell receptor beta chains from one sample in a study of shared clonotypes between healthy human individuals. The assay was immunoSEQ multiplex PCR, and TCRdb's table has in-frame clones only and misses some. The data hold a few million clones, with just over 90% observed a single time. The sample consisted of naive CD4+ T cells from PBMCs. The receptors shown here come from a man aged 18 to 29 in good health. Some clones in this sample may be carry-over from other donors' samples. Each CDR3 is given with its conserved first and last residue.

V | CDR3
TRBV14 | CASSQFNGGELFF
TRBV5-6 | CASSLGLLTHEQFF
TRBV5-1 | CASSPGALPTNEKLFF
TRBV28 | CASSLGAISYEQYF
TRBV7-2 | CASSFTSAVPEQYF
TRBV28 | CASSRSPPSYEQYF
TRBV19 | CASSIGRLSEQYF
TRBV19 | CASSTRARGLYEQYF
TRBV28 | CASSSGLAGLVDEQFF
TRBV7-3 | CASSLQAGFGNEQFF
TRBV11-3 | CASSLDGTSLYNEQFF
TRBV9 | CASSVAAGGYNEQFF
TRBV5-8 | CASSPYTEAFF
TRBV28 | CASSLLGNTIYF
TRBV4-1 | CASSQVGHKLADTQYF
TRBV20-1 | CSASLNGGYTF